The clone carrying this TCR beta chain was recorded at least ten times. Unique molecular identifiers were included in an RNA-based 3' RACE TCR library. Using its own MiXCR run on the 3' RACE reads, TCRdb lists one record per CDR3 protein. The data contain fewer than 50,000 distinct CDR3 sequences, approximately 4% of them singletons. This entry is derived from a study of HIV-infected children after antiretroviral therapy interruption. Study context: Children were on planned treatment interruption or continuous treatment.

CDR3 length equals 15 residues. Treatment indicated: PENTA 11 planned treatment interruption arm or continuous ART arm. The J gene is TRBJ2-4, the V gene TRBV21-1. TRBV21-1 is a documented pseudogene. The source material was CD45RA+ CD4+ T cells from PBMCs, pooled from several time points, sampled from a donor given antiretroviral therapy, either interrupted or continuous. Subset here: naive CD4+ CD45RA+ CD45RO- T cells. The clonotype was recovered from a pool of human donors with HIV. CDR3 residues: CASSKVHKTKGIQYF. CDR3 coding DNA: TGTGCCAGCAGCAAAGTCCATAAAACAAAGGGCATTCAGTACTTC.